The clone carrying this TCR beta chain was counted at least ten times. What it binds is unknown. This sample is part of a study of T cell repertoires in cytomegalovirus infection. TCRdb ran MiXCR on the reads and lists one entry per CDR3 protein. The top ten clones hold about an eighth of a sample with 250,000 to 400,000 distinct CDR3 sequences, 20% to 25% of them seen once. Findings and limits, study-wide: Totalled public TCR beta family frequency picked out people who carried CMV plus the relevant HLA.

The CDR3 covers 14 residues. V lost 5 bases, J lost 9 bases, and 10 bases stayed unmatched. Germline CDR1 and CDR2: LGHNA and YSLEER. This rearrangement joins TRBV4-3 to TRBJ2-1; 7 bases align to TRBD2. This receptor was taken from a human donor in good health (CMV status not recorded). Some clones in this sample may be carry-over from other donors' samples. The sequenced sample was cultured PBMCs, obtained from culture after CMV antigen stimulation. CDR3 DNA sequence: TGCGCCAGCAGCGATGGTAGGCTAGCGGCTGAGCAGTTCTTC. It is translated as CASSDGRLAAEQFF.